One sample yielded the 7 T cell receptor beta chains listed below, sequenced in a study of blood T cell repertoires in COVID-19. The data were produced by immunoSEQ multiplex PCR, yet TCRdb's version contains in-frame clones alone and is incomplete. The repertoire includes some 220,000 clones, over 90% of them detected once, and around 0.86% sits in the top ten. The sequenced sample consisted of peripheral blood. The receptors were sampled from a man in his thirties or forties with COVID-19, enrolled during active disease.

The chain combines TRBV2 with TRBJ2-2, with 11 bases lining up with TRBD2. The V gene end was trimmed by 1 base and the J gene end by 2 bases; junction bases not matched to a gene: 3. The CDR3 length is 17 residues. Germline assignment: CDR1 SNHLY and CDR2 FYNNEI. This chain's CDR3 is CASSEGTSGYNTGELFF. Written as DNA, the CDR3 is TGTGCCAGCAGTGAAGGGACTAGCGGGTATAACACCGGGGAGCTGTTTTTT.

The chain recombines TRBV5-4 with TRBJ1-2; no reliable D call. The CDR3 length is 14 residues. Germline CDR1 is SGHNT and CDR2 is YYREEE (reference sequence). Trimming stripped 3 bases from V and 3 bases from J, with 12 bases between. The CDR3 spells CASSSAREYYGYTF. The DNA of the CDR3 is TGTGCCAGCAGCTCGGCAAGGGAGTACTATGGCTACACCTTC.

This clone was recorded once. The genes are TRBV4-1 and TRBJ1-4; TRBD1 agrees at 7 bases. The CDR3 spans 16 residues. CDR1 is MGHRA, CDR2 YSYEKL, per germline. Losses at the gene ends were 3 bases for V and 4 bases for J; bases not matched to a gene: 8. CDR3 residues: CASSHLGTDLNEKLFF. The DNA for the CDR3 is TGCGCCAGCAGCCACCTCGGGACAGATCTTAATGAAAAACTGTTTTTT.

The chain links TRBV18 to TRBJ1-1; D remains ambiguous. The germline V and J ends were trimmed by 6 bases and 2 bases, with 16 bases remaining between them. This CDR3 is 15 amino acids long. The germline V gene encodes CDR1 KGHSH and CDR2 LQKENI. The CDR3, as DNA: TGTGCCAGCTCGTACACTCCAGAGGAAAACACTGAAGCTTTCTTT. This sequence encodes CASSYTPEENTEAFF. The full variable domain, rest sourced from reference TRBV18 and TRBJ1-1, is NAGVMQNPRHLVRRRGQEARLRCSPMKGHSHVYWYRQLPEEGLKFMVYLQKENIIDESGMPKERFSAEFPKEGPSILRIQQVVRGDSAAYFCASSYTPEENTEAFFGQGTRLTVV.

The V and J genes are TRBV10-3 and TRBJ1-5; no firm D call. V was trimmed by 7 bases and J by 3 bases, leaving 13 bases between them. Germline CDR1 ENHRY, CDR2 SYGVKD. This CDR3 has 14 amino acids. The CDR3: CAITPEANNQPQHF. DNA of the CDR3: TGTGCCATCACCCCGGAGGCTAACAATCAGCCCCAGCATTTT.

The chain uses TRBV4-1 and TRBJ1-4; D is unresolved. V was cut by 3 bases and J by 7 bases, with 15 bases left in between. Looked up from germline, CDR1 is MGHRA and CDR2 is YSYEKL. The CDR3 runs to 15 residues. The CDR3 DNA reads as TGCGCCAGCAGCCAGCCCGGACGGGGAGGTGAAAAACTGTTTTTT. This codes for CASSQPGRGGEKLFF.

The chain uses TRBV7-9 and TRBJ1-2; the D gene is possibly TRBD1 (5 bases). The V gene's germline CDR1 is SEHNR and CDR2 FQNEAQ (reference sequence). Trimming took 1 base from V and 0 from J, leaving 18 bases between them. The CDR3 extends over 18 amino acids. The CDR3 sequence is CASSLDGAGIKTNYGYTF. DNA for the CDR3: TGTGCCAGCAGCTTAGATGGGGCCGGAATCAAAACTAACTATGGCTACACCTTC.